A selection of T cell receptor beta chains follows, all from one sample in a study of T cells in Graves' hyperthyroidism and ophthalmopathy. TCRdb re-analysed the multiplex PCR reads in MiXCR, keeping a single row per CDR3 protein. The sample contains roughly 500,000 distinct CDR3 sequences, 46% of which appear only once. Sequencing was done on a sample of peripheral blood or thyroid tissue (not recorded which). The receptors were sampled from an adult woman with Graves' disease, either hyperthyroidism or ophthalmopathy (not recorded which). CDR3s include the opening cysteine and the closing phenylalanine or tryptophan. The D gene is left open where the match is weak. A clone size is listed for some rows: how often the clone was seen (once, few, many), or a class if it is expanded.

TRBJ2-2,TRBD1,TRBV20-1,NA,12,TGCAGTGCCGTACAGGGGGTCGGGGAGCTGTTTTTT,CSAVQGVGELFF
TRBJ1-3,TRBD1,TRBV2,few,14,TGTGCCAGCAGCGCGGACAGGACTGGAAACACCATATATTTT,CASSADRTGNTIYF
TRBJ1-1,NA,TRBV10-3,NA,12,TGTGCCAGCAGGGACCCGAGGGTTGAAGCTTTCTTT,CASRDPRVEAFF
TRBJ1-1,NA,TRBV20-1,many,13,TGCAGTCTGAAGGATACAGCGAACACTGAAGCTTTCTTT,CSLKDTANTEAFF
TRBJ2-7,TRBD2,TRBV5-6,many,14,TGTGCCAGCAGCTTCGGGAGCGGGAGACACGAGCAGTACTTC,CASSFGSGRHEQYF
TRBJ2-6,TRBD1,TRBV7-2,NA,17,TGTGCCAGCCAGGGACAGGACTCAACCTCTGGGGCCAACGTCCTGACTTTC,CASQGQDSTSGANVLTF
TRBJ1-5,TRBD1,TRBV7-2,NA,14,TGTGCCAGCACCCGGGACAGGGGGCATCAGCCCCAGCATTTT,CASTRDRGHQPQHF
TRBJ2-5,NA,TRBV7-9,many,16,TGTGCCAGCAGCTGGGGGTTTGGCGGAGGAGGAGAGACCCAGTACTTC,CASSWGFGGGGETQYF
TRBJ2-3,NA,TRBV7-3,few,13,TGTGCCAGCAGCCGACGCAACACAGATACGCAGTATTTT,CASSRRNTDTQYF
TRBJ1-2,TRBD1,TRBV9,NA,14,TGTGCCAGCAGCGCCGGGGGGACAGACTATGGCTACACCTTC,CASSAGGTDYGYTF
TRBJ1-6,NA,TRBV5-4,few,14,TGTGCCAGCAGCGTCCGGACAGACGATTCACCCCTCCACTTT,CASSVRTDDSPLHF
TRBJ2-7,TRBD2,TRBV6-5,many,15,TGTGCCAGCAGTTACGCGACTCGCGGGAGGGCCCAGCAGTACTTC,CASSYATRGRAQQYF
TRBJ2-5,NA,TRBV7-2,few,13,TGTGCCAGCAGCTTAGGATCAGGCCAGCCCCAGTACTTC,CASSLGSGQPQYF
TRBJ2-3,NA,TRBV12-3/TRBV12-4,few,16,TGTGCCAGCAGCTGCAACCTGGGGGTCTGCACAGATACGCAGTATTTT,CASSCNLGVCTDTQYF
TRBJ2-7,TRBD1,TRBV20-1,few,11,TGCAGTGCTGACAGGGGGCGCGAGCAGTACTTC,CSADRGREQYF
TRBJ1-5,NA,TRBV9,NA,13,TGTGCCAGCAGCCAAGACGTTTCTCAGCCCCAGCATTTT,CASSQDVSQPQHF
TRBJ2-2,NA,TRBV9,many,17,TGTGCCAGCAGCGTACAGGTCGAGCGACAGAACACCGGGGAGCTGTTTTTT,CASSVQVERQNTGELFF
TRBJ1-2,NA,TRBV20-1,NA,9,TGCAGTGCCCTAGATGGCTACACCTTC,CSALDGYTF
TRBJ1-1,TRBD1,TRBV3-1,NA,14,TGTGCCAGCAGCCGTATTACAGGGGACACTGAAGCTTTCTTT,CASSRITGDTEAFF
TRBJ1-5,TRBD1,TRBV2,NA,17,TGTGCCAGCAGTGAAGCGACAGGGGTAGGAAGCAATCAGCCCCAGCATTTT,CASSEATGVGSNQPQHF
TRBJ2-7,TRBD1,TRBV7-2,NA,15,TGTGCCAGCAGACTGACGACAGGGGCTTCCTACGAGCAGTACTTC,CASRLTTGASYEQYF
TRBJ1-2,NA,TRBV29-1,few,16,TGCAGCGTTGAGTCCCCCAGGGCAGGGACCGAATATGGCTATACCTTC,CSVESPRAGTEYGYTF
TRBJ2-7,TRBD1,TRBV7-2,NA,14,TGTGCCAGCCGATCTGGACAGGGGATCTACGAGCAGTACTTC,CASRSGQGIYEQYF
TRBJ2-2,NA,TRBV19,many,14,TGTGCCAGTAGTACCGGACTAACTTCCGGGGAGCTGTTTTTT,CASSTGLTSGELFF
TRBJ1-2,NA,TRBV29-1,many,12,TGCAGCGCCTCAGGGAGGGGCCACGGCTACACCTTC,CSASGRGHGYTF
TRBJ1-4,NA,TRBV7-8,many,13,TGTGCCAGCAGATCCCGGGCTAATGAAAAACTGTTTTTT,CASRSRANEKLFF
TRBJ2-5,NA,TRBV5-4,NA,13,TGTGCCAGCAGCTTGGTCGGACCGCAGGACCAGTACTTC,CASSLVGPQDQYF
TRBJ1-1,NA,TRBV20-1,many,12,TGCAGTGCAACAGACACGAACACTGAAGCTTTCTTT,CSATDTNTEAFF
TRBJ1-2,NA,TRBV12-3/TRBV12-4,many,14,TGTGCCAGCAGTTTTTCTGCGGAGAACTATGGCTACACCTTC,CASSFSAENYGYTF
TRBJ2-7,NA,TRBV15,NA,13,TGTGCCACCAGCAGAGACCTTCAAGAGGAGCAGTACTTC,CATSRDLQEEQYF
TRBJ1-1,NA,TRBV29-1,NA,13,TGCAGCGCCATACCCTGGGGCGGGACTGAAGCTTTCTTT,CSAIPWGGTEAFF
TRBJ1-6,NA,TRBV10-3,NA,13,TGTGCCATCAGTGACAACTTCAATTCACCCCTCCACTTT,CAISDNFNSPLHF
TRBJ2-2,NA,TRBV2,few,13,TGTGCCAGCAGTGAAGCATTCACCGGGGAGCTGTTTTTT,CASSEAFTGELFF
TRBJ2-3,NA,TRBV4-1,few,16,TGTGCCAGCAGCCAAGCCGCGTGGGGCAGCACAGATACGCAGTATTTT,CASSQAAWGSTDTQYF
TRBJ2-7,NA,TRBV28,NA,13,TGTGCCAGCAGAGGACTAACCCCCTACGAGCAGTACTTC,CASRGLTPYEQYF
TRBJ2-2,TRBD2,TRBV9,NA,18,TGTGCCAGCGGCGCCGGACTAGCGGGAGGGCCGGGCACCGGGGAGCTGTTTTTT,CASGAGLAGGPGTGELFF
TRBJ1-2,TRBD1,TRBV3-1,NA,14,TGTGCCAGCAGCCGAAGGACAGGGGCGGTGGGCTACACCTTC,CASSRRTGAVGYTF
TRBJ2-7,TRBD1,TRBV10-3,many,13,TGTGCCATCGCAGGACAGGCCCCCCACGAGCAGTACTTC,CAIAGQAPHEQYF
TRBJ2-7,NA,TRBV7-9,few,15,TGTGCCAGCAGCCGTCGCTCTTTAGCGACCTACGAGCAGTACTTC,CASSRRSLATYEQYF
TRBJ2-7,TRBD1,TRBV10-2,many,13,TGCGCCAGCAGTGTGGACAGGCCCTACGAGCAGTACTTC,CASSVDRPYEQYF
TRBJ1-2,NA,TRBV25-1,NA,11,TGTGCCGCGGCGGACATCTATGGCTACACCTTC,CAAADIYGYTF
TRBJ1-1,NA,TRBV11-2,NA,15,TGTGCCAGCAGCTTAGCCGCCCAGTGGGGAACTGAAGCTTTCTTT,CASSLAAQWGTEAFF
TRBJ2-7,TRBD1,TRBV11-2,few,17,TGTGCCAGCAGGCCGAGTGGTGGGGCAGGGGGTAACTACGAGCAGTACTTC,CASRPSGGAGGNYEQYF
TRBJ2-2,NA,TRBV7-8,many,14,TGTGCCAGCAGCTCATGGGCCATATCCGGGGAGCTGTTTTTT,CASSSWAISGELFF
TRBJ2-5,NA,TRBV28,few,13,TGTGCCAGCAGTTTAGGGCAGGGAAAGACCCAGTACTTC,CASSLGQGKTQYF
TRBJ2-7,NA,TRBV5-1,many,16,TGCGCCAGCAGCGTACTCCGGGACACTTCGTCCTACGAGCAGTACTTC,CASSVLRDTSSYEQYF